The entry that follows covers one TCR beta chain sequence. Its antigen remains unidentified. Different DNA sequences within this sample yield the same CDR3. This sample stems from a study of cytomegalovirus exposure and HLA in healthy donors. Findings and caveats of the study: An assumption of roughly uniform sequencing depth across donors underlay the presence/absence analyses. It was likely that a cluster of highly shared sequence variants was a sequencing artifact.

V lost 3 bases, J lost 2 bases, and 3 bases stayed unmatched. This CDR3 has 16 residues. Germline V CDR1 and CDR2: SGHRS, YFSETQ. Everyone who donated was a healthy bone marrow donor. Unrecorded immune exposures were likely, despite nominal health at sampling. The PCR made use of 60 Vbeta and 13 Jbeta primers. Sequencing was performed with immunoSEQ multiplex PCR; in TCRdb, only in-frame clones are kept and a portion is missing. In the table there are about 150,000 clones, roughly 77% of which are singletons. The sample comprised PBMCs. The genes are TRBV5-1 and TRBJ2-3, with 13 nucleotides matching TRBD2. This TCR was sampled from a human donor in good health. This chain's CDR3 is CASSSGLAGDTDTQYF. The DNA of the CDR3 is TGCGCCAGCAGCTCAGGACTAGCGGGGGACACAGATACGCAGTATTTT.